A single T cell receptor (beta chain) is shown here with its context. The CDR3 is 16 amino acids. Trimming at V came to 4 bases and at J to 7 bases, leaving 5 bases not matched to a gene. Germline lookup yields CDR1 SGHRS and CDR2 YFSETQ. Per the original data handling: Scientists estimated how many nucleated cells there were by amplifying reference gene primers. TCRdb keeps only in-frame clones here, not all; method: immunoSEQ multiplex PCR. V and J calls and clone size are those listed in that table; D and trimming were worked out from the DNA. The sample records 200,000 to 300,000 clones, 87% being singletons. This sample stems from a study of blood T cell repertoires in COVID-19. Study-level background: Spain, Italy and the United States supplied samples that represented acute and convalescent COVID-19.

Enrollees, about 18 to 89 years old, lived in 24 US areas. Grouping used clinical history reported by participants in a survey and questionnaire. The sequencing input was PBMCs or T cells enriched from blood (not recorded which). The V and J genes are TRBV5-1 and TRBJ2-1, with 16 nucleotides matching TRBD2. The sequence was collected from a woman in her twenties or thirties with acute COVID-19. DNA for the CDR3: TGCGCCAGCAGCCCGGGACTAGCGGGGGGGCCAAATGAGCAGTTCTTC. Translating it yields CASSPGLAGGPNEQFF. Variable domain in full (rest from reference TRBV5-1 and TRBJ2-1): KAGVTQTPRYLIKTRGQQVTLSCSPISGHRSVSWYQQTPGQGLQFLFEYFSETQRNKGNFPGRFSGRQFSNSRSEMNVSTLELGDSALYLCASSPGLAGGPNEQFFGPGTRLTVL.